The present T cell receptor beta chain was sequenced within a study of blood T cell repertoires in COVID-19. Original processing notes: Amplification of reference gene primers provided the estimated nucleated cell counts. The method was immunoSEQ multiplex PCR; TCRdb's version includes in-frame clones alone and lacks a portion of them. V, J and clone size derive from that table, while D and trimming were established from the DNA sequence. This table has some 120,000 clones, 84% appearing once. V dropped 5 bases and J dropped 0 bases, with 10 bases sitting between them. This CDR3 is built from 14 residues. Per the germline V gene, CDR1 is MNHEY and CDR2 is SMNVEV (reference sequence).

Sequencing input: peripheral blood. The TCR was taken from a human donor in a cohort sampled during active COVID-19. The V and J genes are TRBV27 and TRBJ1-2; D gene ambiguous. The CDR3 is CASSETMTNYGYTF. CDR3 DNA: TGTGCCAGCAGTGAAACAATGACTAACTATGGCTACACCTTC.